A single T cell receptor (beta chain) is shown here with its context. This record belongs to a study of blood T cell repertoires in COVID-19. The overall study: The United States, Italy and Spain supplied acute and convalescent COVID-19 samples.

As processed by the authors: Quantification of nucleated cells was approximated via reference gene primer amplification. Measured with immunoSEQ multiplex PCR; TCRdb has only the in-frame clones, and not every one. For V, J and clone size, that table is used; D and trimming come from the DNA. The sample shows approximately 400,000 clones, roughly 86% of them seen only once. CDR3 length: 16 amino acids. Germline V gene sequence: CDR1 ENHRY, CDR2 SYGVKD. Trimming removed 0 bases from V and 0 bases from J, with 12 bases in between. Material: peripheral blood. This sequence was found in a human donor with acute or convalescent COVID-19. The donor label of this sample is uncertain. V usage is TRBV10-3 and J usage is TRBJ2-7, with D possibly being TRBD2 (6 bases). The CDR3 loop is CAISESGLASSYEQYF. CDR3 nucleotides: TGTGCCATCAGTGAGTCGGGGCTAGCGAGCTCCTACGAGCAGTACTTC.